The clone carrying this T cell receptor (beta chain) has a handful of counts. Antigen unknown. This sample is part of a study of blood T cells in healthy people across ages. The CDR3 consists of 15 residues. Trimming removed 6 bases at V and 4 bases at J, with 16 bases between. Study outcomes and limitations: Naive T cell percentage showed a strong correlation with TCR beta diversity.

A sample-barcoded 5' primer and a J-beta primer mix were used in a second PCR of roughly 7 to 12 cycles. Each cDNA molecule carried a tag from a template-switch adaptor that contained 12 random nucleotides. TCRdb redid the calling of the 5' RACE reads with MiXCR, one entry per CDR3 protein. This table holds roughly 500,000 distinct CDR3 sequences, 25% to 30% found once. This sequence was found in an older woman in good health. This chain uses TRBV12-3 or TRBV12-4 with TRBJ1-5, with a weak D call TRBD1 (6 bases). The specimen was blood. CDR3 protein: CASSPGRTDNQPQHF. CDR3 nucleotides: TGTGCCAGCAGCCCCGGGCGGACAGATAATCAGCCCCAGCATTTT.